The rows below give T cell receptor beta chains drawn from one sample of a study of T cell repertoires in cytomegalovirus infection. In TCRdb, the reads were re-called with MiXCR into one record per CDR3 protein. The profile shows some 700,000 distinct CDR3 sequences, 35% of them singletons. The sequenced sample consisted of PBMCs. The receptors come from a human donor in good health (CMV status not recorded). Some clones in this sample may be carry-over from other donors' samples. Both conserved end residues are trimmed from each CDR3. Fields, in order: J gene, V gene, clone size, CDR3 protein. Some rows mark clone size as missing; the rest say once, few, many or name a class of expanded clone.

TRBJ1-4 | TRBV7-2 | . | ASSLEQGVYEKLF
TRBJ2-1 | TRBV7-6 | . | ASSAREGNNEQF
TRBJ1-1 | TRBV19 | . | ASLAGGTEAF
TRBJ2-5 | TRBV6-6 | . | ASSPQSGGAETHY
TRBJ2-5 | TRBV7-8 | . | ASRETGSWY
TRBJ2-2 | TRBV11-1 | few | ASSMDRWPGELF
TRBJ2-2 | TRBV10-3 | . | AISGPAGDSTGELF
TRBJ2-1 | TRBV7-3 | many | ASSLSGTGMNEQF
TRBJ1-1 | TRBV6-6 | . | ASTGVLWETAEAF
TRBJ2-1 | TRBV7-2 | many | ASSFFQGVEQF
TRBJ2-6 | TRBV12-3/TRBV12-4 | . | ASSLSGGWGGANVLT
TRBJ2-2 | TRBV6-1 | few | ASSEVGALGTGELF
TRBJ1-4 | TRBV28 | few | ASNPRGSGGKKLF
TRBJ2-7 | TRBV20-1 | . | SARPRTVGYEQY
TRBJ2-5 | TRBV7-9 | . | ASSLGEVRQETQY
TRBJ1-5 | TRBV12-3/TRBV12-4 | few | ASRPPGQGYQPQH
TRBJ2-3 | TRBV11-1 | . | ASSLALTGKDTQY
TRBJ1-5 | TRBV19 | . | ASAGTGLTFQH
TRBJ1-3 | TRBV12-3/TRBV12-4 | many | ASSSPGLSQGNTIY
TRBJ2-2 | TRBV29-1 | . | SVNNAYPGELF
TRBJ2-7 | TRBV12-3/TRBV12-4 | once | ASSRASPYEQY
TRBJ1-4 | TRBV12-3/TRBV12-4 | . | ASSKLQTRGDEKLF
TRBJ1-5 | TRBV2 | few | ASRDLEGNQPQH
TRBJ2-7 | TRBV4-1 | few | ASSYRLAGAGEQY
TRBJ2-7 | TRBV30 | few | AWGRGGAGYEQY
TRBJ1-1 | TRBV5-4 | . | ASSLDSKTEAF
TRBJ1-2 | TRBV12-3/TRBV12-4 | many | ASSLTLDGYT
TRBJ1-1 | TRBV7-8 | . | ASSLVGRRGEAF
TRBJ1-1 | TRBV5-6 | once | ASSYDVDTEAF
TRBJ1-4 | TRBV12-3/TRBV12-4 | many | ASRAGQGKSATNEKLF
TRBJ1-2 | TRBV7-2 | . | DSSLRDPVWDGYT
TRBJ1-4 | TRBV4-1 | . | ASRPGGPGRVNEKLF
TRBJ2-2 | TRBV28 | once | ASMVLRGLGGTGELF
TRBJ2-4 | TRBV7-8 | . | DSRLAITLTRQNIQY
TRBJ2-1 | TRBV19 | . | ASSIAGSLSYNEQF
TRBJ2-5 | TRBV7-2 | . | ASSARTGRGRETQY
TRBJ2-2 | TRBV24-1 | few | ATSGTIPTGELF
TRBJ1-6 | TRBV7-2 | many | ASSLAARAQNNSPLH
TRBJ1-2 | TRBV6-1 | few | ASSEVPGLYGYT
TRBJ1-2 | TRBV29-1 | once | SVESLTGNPT
TRBJ1-2 | TRBV5-6 | . | ASSLRSINYGYT
TRBJ2-7 | TRBV4-1 | few | ASSQVGASSYEQY
TRBJ2-7 | TRBV20-1 | once | SASQTSGRLSYEQY
TRBJ2-3 | TRBV28 | . | ASSQGEDTQY
TRBJ1-2 | TRBV4-1 | . | ASSQEQGPLYGYT
TRBJ1-5 | TRBV7-8 | few | ASSLFQYSNQPQH
TRBJ1-5 | TRBV6-2/TRBV6-3 | . | ASKDRLGHRPQH
TRBJ2-7 | TRBV27 | . | ASSLWQGTGDNEQY
TRBJ2-7 | TRBV7-2 | many | ASSPGGGRSFEQY
TRBJ2-1 | TRBV5-1 | . | ASSLTEYNEQF
TRBJ1-1 | TRBV2 | . | ASSVVRDLARYNTEAF
TRBJ1-1 | TRBV7-2 | many | ASSQIAGATEAF
TRBJ2-5 | TRBV5-4 | . | ASSQLAGGHETQY
TRBJ2-2 | TRBV6-1 | . | ASCEALETTYTGELF
TRBJ1-2 | TRBV7-6 | few | ASSLEVGPYYGYT